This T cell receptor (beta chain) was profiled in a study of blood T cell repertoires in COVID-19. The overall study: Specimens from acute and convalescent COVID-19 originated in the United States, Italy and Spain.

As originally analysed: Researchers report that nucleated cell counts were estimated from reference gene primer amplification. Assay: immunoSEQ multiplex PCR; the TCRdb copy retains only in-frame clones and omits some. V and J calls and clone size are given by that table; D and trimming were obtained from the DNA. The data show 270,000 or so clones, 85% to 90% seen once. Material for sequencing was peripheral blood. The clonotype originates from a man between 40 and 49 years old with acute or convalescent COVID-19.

CDR3 amino acids: CATGGGFTGELFF. In nucleotides, the CDR3 is TGTGCCACCGGAGGAGGGTTCACCGGGGAGCTGTTTTTT. This sequence joins TRBV24-1 and TRBJ2-2; perhaps TRBD2 as D (6 bases). The CDR3 loop spans 13 amino acids. The V end lost 9 bases, the J end lost 4 bases, and 11 bases lay between the germline ends. Germline CDR1 KGHDR, CDR2 SFDVKD.